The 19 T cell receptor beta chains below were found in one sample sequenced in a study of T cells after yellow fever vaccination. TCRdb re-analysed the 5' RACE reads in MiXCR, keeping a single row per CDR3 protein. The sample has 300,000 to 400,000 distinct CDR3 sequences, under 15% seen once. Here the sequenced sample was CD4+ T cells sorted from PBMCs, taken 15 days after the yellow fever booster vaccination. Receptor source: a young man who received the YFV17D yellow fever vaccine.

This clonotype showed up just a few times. CDR3 protein: CASSEGRGTATYF. CDR3 nucleotide sequence: TGTGCCAGCAGTGAAGGGAGGGGGACAGCTACGTACTTC. This rearrangement joins TRBV6-1 to TRBJ2-7; D possibly corresponds to TRBD1 (7 bases). Per germline, CDR1 MNHNS and CDR2 SASEGT. There are 13 residues in the CDR3. V was pared by 1 base and J by 12 bases, with 16 bases between.

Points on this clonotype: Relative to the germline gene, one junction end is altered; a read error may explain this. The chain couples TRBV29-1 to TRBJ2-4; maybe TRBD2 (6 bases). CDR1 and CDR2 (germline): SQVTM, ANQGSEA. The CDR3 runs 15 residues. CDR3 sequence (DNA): TGCAGCGTTGGCCCAATACGGGGGTCCAAAAGCATTCAGTACTTC. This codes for CSVGPIRGSKSIQYF.

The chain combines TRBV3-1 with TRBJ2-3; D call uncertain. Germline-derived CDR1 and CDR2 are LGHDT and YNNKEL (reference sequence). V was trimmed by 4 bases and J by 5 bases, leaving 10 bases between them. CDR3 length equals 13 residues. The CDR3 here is CASSPNPQDTQYF. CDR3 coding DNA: TGTGCCAGCAGCCCCAATCCACAAGATACGCAGTATTTT.

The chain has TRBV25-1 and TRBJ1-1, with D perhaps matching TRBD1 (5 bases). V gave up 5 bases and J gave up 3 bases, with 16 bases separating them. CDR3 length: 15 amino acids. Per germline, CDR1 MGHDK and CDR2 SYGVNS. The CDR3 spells CASSWSTTGDTEAFF. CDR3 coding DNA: TGTGCCAGCAGTTGGTCGACTACAGGAGACACTGAAGCTTTCTTT.

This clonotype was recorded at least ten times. The CDR3 protein is CSPRKGGQPQHF. The CDR3 bases are TGCAGCCCCAGGAAAGGGGGTCAGCCCCAGCATTTT. This chain uses TRBV29-1 with TRBJ1-5, with D possibly being TRBD1 (6 bases). This CDR3 is 12 amino acids long. Trimming removed 8 bases at V and 6 bases at J, with 14 bases between. Germline values: CDR1 SQVTM, CDR2 ANQGSEA.

The CDR3 DNA reads TGTGCCAGCAGTTACAGGGACGGAATGAACACTGAAGCTTTCTTT. It is translated as CASSYRDGMNTEAFF. The genes are TRBV6-6 and TRBJ1-1; D is possibly TRBD1 (5 bases). From germline, CDR1 is MNHNY and CDR2 SVGAGI (reference sequence). The CDR3 spans 15 residues. V was pared by 2 bases and J by 0 bases, with 10 bases between.

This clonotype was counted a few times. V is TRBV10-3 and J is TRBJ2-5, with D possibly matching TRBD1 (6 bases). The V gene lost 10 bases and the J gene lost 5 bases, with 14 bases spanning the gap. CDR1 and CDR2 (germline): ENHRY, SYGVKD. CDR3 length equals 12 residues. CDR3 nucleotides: TGTGCCACCGGACTCCAGGGGGAGACCCAGTACTTC. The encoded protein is CATGLQGETQYF.

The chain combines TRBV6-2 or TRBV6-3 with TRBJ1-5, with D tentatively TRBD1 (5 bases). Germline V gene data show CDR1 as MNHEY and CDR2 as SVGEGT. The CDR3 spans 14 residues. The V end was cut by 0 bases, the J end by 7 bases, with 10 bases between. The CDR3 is CASSYSTGDQPQHF. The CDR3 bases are TGTGCCAGCAGTTACTCGACCGGGGACCAGCCCCAGCATTTT.

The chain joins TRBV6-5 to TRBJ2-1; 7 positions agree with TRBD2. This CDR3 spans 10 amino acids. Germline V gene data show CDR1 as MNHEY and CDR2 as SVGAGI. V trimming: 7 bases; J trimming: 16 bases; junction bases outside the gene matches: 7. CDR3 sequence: CASTGRGDFF. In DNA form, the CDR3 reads TGTGCCAGCACTGGACGGGGGGATTTCTTC.

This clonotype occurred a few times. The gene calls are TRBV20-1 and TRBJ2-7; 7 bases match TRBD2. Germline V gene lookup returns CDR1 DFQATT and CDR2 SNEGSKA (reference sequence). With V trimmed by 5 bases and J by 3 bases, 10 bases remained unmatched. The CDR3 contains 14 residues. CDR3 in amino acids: CSASSAGVNYEQYF. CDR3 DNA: TGCAGTGCTTCCTCCGCGGGGGTCAACTACGAGCAGTACTTC.

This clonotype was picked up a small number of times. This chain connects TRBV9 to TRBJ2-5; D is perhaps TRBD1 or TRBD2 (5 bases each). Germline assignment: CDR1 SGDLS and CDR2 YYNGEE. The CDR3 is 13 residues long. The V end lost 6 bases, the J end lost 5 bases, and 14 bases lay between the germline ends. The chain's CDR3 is CASTRGVGETQYF. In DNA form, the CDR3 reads TGTGCCAGCACAAGAGGGGTGGGCGAGACCCAGTACTTC.

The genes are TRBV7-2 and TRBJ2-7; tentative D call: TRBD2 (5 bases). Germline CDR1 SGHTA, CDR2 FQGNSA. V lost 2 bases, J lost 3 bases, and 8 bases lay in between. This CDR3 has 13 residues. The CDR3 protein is CASSLTSGYEQYV. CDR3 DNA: TGTGCCAGCAGCTTAACGAGCGGCTACGAGCAGTACGTC.

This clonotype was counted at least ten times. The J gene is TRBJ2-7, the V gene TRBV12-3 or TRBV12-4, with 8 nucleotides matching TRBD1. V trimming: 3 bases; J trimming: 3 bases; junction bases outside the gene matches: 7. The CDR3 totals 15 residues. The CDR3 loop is CASSFRTGRIYEQYF. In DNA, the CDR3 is TGTGCCAGCAGTTTCCGGACAGGGAGAATCTACGAGCAGTACTTC.

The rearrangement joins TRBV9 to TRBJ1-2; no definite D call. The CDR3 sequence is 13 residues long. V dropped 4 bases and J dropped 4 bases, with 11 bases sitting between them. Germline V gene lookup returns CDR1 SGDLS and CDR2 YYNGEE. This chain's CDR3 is CASSSQSLYGYTF. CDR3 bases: TGTGCCAGCAGCTCCCAGAGTCTCTATGGCTACACCTTC.

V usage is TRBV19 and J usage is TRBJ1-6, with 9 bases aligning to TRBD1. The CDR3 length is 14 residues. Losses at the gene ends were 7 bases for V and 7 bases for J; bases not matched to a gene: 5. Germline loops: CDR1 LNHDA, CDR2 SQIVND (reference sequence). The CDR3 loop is CASTADRGNSPLHF. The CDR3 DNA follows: TGTGCCAGTACCGCGGACAGGGGAAATTCACCCCTCCACTTT. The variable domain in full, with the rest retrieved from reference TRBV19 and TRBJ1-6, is DGGITQSPKYLFRKEGQNVTLSCEQNLNHDAMYWYRQDPGQGLRLIYYSQIVNDFQKGDIAEGYSVSREKKESFPLTVTSAQKNPTAFYLCASTADRGNSPLHFGNGTRLTVT.

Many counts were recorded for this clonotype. The CDR3 nucleotides read TGTGCCAGCAGTTTAGTTGGGGCCCGCTACACCTTC. It specifies CASSLVGARYTF. The chain employs TRBV12-3 or TRBV12-4 and TRBJ1-2; a weak D match, TRBD1 (5 bases). This CDR3 has 12 residues. Trimming took 1 base from V and 9 from J, leaving 9 bases between them.

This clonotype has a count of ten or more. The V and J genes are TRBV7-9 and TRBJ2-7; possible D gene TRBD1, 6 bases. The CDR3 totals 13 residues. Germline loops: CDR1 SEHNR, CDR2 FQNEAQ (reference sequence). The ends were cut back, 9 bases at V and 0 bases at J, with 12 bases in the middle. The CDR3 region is CASSRGSSYEQYV. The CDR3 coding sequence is TGTGCCAGTAGCAGGGGAAGCTCCTACGAGCAGTACGTC.

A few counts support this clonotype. This CDR3 reads CSASRGTGDEQFF. The CDR3 DNA is TGCAGCGCTTCTCGGGGGACAGGGGATGAGCAGTTCTTC. The V and J genes are TRBV29-1 and TRBJ2-1, with 10 bases identical to TRBD1. The V gene's germline CDR1 is SQVTM and CDR2 ANQGSEA. The length of the CDR3 is 13 residues. J was trimmed by 8 bases and V by 7 bases; bases with no gene match: 8.

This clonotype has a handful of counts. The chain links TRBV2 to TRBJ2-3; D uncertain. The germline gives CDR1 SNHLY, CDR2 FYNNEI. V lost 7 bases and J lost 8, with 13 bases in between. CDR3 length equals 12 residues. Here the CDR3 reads CASTTAAITQYF. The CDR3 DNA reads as TGTGCCAGCACCACTGCCGCTATTACGCAGTATTTT.